These 27 T cell receptor beta chains were sequenced from one sample in a study of memory CD4+ T cells and cytomegalovirus serostatus. Sequencing used immunoSEQ multiplex PCR; TCRdb keeps in-frame clones, though not all of them. The sample yields about 50,000 clones, 65% to 85% seen once. The sort gate was single viable CD3+CD4+CD8-CD45RO+ cells for memory CD4+ T cells. The sequenced material came from memory CD4+ T cells from blood. These receptors were obtained from an adult in good health and CMV-seronegative.

This chain uses TRBV11-1 with TRBJ1-1; D gene unclear. This CDR3 is built from 11 residues. Germline CDR1 SGHAT, CDR2 FQDESV (reference sequence). V was cut by 5 bases and J by 7 bases, with 8 bases left in between. CDR3 bases: TGTGCCAGCAGCGAGCGTGGTGAAGCTTTCTTT. This translates into CASSERGEAFF. The full variable domain, completed using reference TRBV11-1 and TRBJ1-1, is EAEVAQSPRYKITEKSQAVAFWCDPISGHATLYWYRQILGQGPELLVQFQDESVVDDSQLPKDRFSAERLKGVDSTLKIQPAELGDSAMYLCASSERGEAFFGQGTRLTVV.

The chain couples TRBV14 to TRBJ1-6; D gene unclear. The CDR3 runs 15 residues. The V and J ends lost 0 bases and 10 bases respectively, with 13 bases between them. Germline CDR1 and CDR2: SGHDN and FVKESK. The CDR3 loop is CASSQDPAGLSPLHF. In nucleotides, the CDR3 is TGTGCCAGCAGCCAAGATCCGGCAGGTCTATCACCCCTCCACTTT.

The genes are TRBV5-6 and TRBJ2-4; perhaps TRBD1 as D (5 bases). V was clipped by 2 bases and J by 1 base, with 16 bases between them. There are 17 residues in the CDR3. Germline CDR1 reads SGHDT; CDR2 reads YYEEEE. This chain's CDR3 is CASSFINQGSAKNIQYF. CDR3 nucleotide sequence: TGTGCCAGCAGCTTTATTAATCAGGGTAGCGCCAAAAACATTCAGTACTTC.

This chain links TRBV10-3 with TRBJ1-5; no clear D. The ends were cut back, 3 bases at V and 4 bases at J, with 7 bases in the middle. Germline V gene data show CDR1 as ENHRY and CDR2 as SYGVKD. The CDR3 consists of 13 residues. The CDR3, as DNA: TGTGCCATCAGTGACGGGCAGAATCAGCCCCAGCATTTT. The encoded protein is CAISDGQNQPQHF.

The gene calls are TRBV4-2 and TRBJ2-7; D gene ambiguous. V was pared by 0 bases and J by 2 bases, with 11 bases between. The CDR3 spans 15 residues. Germline CDR1 reads LGHNA; CDR2 reads YNFKEQ. The CDR3 region has the DNA TGTGCCAGCAGCCAAGATCTTAGTACAGCCTACGAGCAGTACTTC. This gives the protein CASSQDLSTAYEQYF.

This sequence joins TRBV5-1 and TRBJ1-1; TRBD1 might be the D (6 bases). Germline V gene lookup returns CDR1 SGHRS and CDR2 YFSETQ. Trimming removed 2 bases at V and 8 bases at J, with 16 bases between. The CDR3 totals 14 residues. The CDR3 region is CASSFGGADREAFF. CDR3 bases: TGCGCCAGCAGCTTTGGGGGGGCTGACAGGGAAGCTTTCTTT. Full variable domain (missing parts from reference TRBV5-1 and TRBJ1-1): KAGVTQTPRYLIKTRGQQVTLSCSPISGHRSVSWYQQTPGQGLQFLFEYFSETQRNKGNFPGRFSGRQFSNSRSEMNVSTLELGDSALYLCASSFGGADREAFFGQGTRLTVV.

This clone was counted a few times. V gene TRBV4-2 combines with J gene TRBJ1-3; 9 bases match TRBD1. The CDR3 is 16 residues long. Germline CDR1 and CDR2: LGHNA and YNFKEQ. J lost 0 bases, V lost 4 bases, and 4 bases had no gene match. DNA for the CDR3: TGTGCCAGCAGCCGGGACAGGGAACTCTCTGGAAACACCATATATTTT. Amino acid sequence: CASSRDRELSGNTIYF.

The chain carries TRBV6-6 and TRBJ1-1; TRBD1 matches at 10 bases. The length of the CDR3 is 16 residues. V gave up 2 bases and J gave up 2 bases; unmatched junction bases: 5. Germline-derived CDR1 and CDR2 are MNHNY and SVGAGI (reference sequence). The CDR3 DNA is TGTGCCAGCAGTTACAGGGACAGGGGTTCCAACACTGAAGCTTTCTTT. Its protein is CASSYRDRGSNTEAFF.

By its share, this clone is medium-sized. This chain links TRBV2 with TRBJ2-6, with D unresolved. The CDR3 has 14 amino acids. Between the trimmed V and J ends, which lost 5 bases and 0 bases, there was a span of 5 bases. Germline CDR1 reads SNHLY; CDR2 reads FYNNEI. CDR3 coding DNA: TGTGCCAGCAGTCTCCCCTCTGGGGCCAACGTCCTGACTTTC. As protein: CASSLPSGANVLTF.

The rearrangement links TRBV6-6 to TRBJ1-6, with TRBD1 as a possible D gene (6 bases). Trimming stripped 8 bases from V and 4 bases from J, with 9 bases between. CDR1 and CDR2 from the germline V gene are MNHNY and SVGAGI (reference sequence). The CDR3 covers 13 residues. DNA for the CDR3: TGTGCCAGCTCAGGACAGTATAATTCACCCCTCCACTTT. Its protein product is CASSGQYNSPLHF.

CDR3 bases: TGTGCCAGCAGTTACGATTCGATCTCTGGAAACACCATATATTTT. Amino acid sequence: CASSYDSISGNTIYF. This chain joins TRBV6-6 and TRBJ1-3; D not certain. V lost 2 bases and J lost 0, with 8 bases in between. The length of the CDR3 is 15 residues. Germline V gives CDR1 MNHNY, CDR2 SVGAGI (reference sequence).

The DNA for the CDR3 is TGTGCCAGCAACTCCGGGACTAGCGGGGGAAAGACCCAGTACTTC. Translating it yields CASNSGTSGGKTQYF. The chain links TRBV6-5 to TRBJ2-5, with 14 positions matching TRBD2. The CDR3 sequence is 15 residues long. CDR1 MNHEY and CDR2 SVGAGI come from the germline V gene. Trimming took 7 bases from V and 6 from J; bases not matched to a gene: 7.

CDR3 coding DNA: TGCGCCAGCAGCTTTGACGGAAGCACAGATACGCAGTATTTT. Its translation: CASSFDGSTDTQYF. The J gene is TRBJ2-3, the V gene TRBV5-1; D remains ambiguous. Germline lookup yields CDR1 SGHRS and CDR2 YFSETQ. Trimming pared 2 bases from V and 0 bases from J, leaving 7 bases between. The CDR3 spans 14 residues.

V is TRBV6-5 and J is TRBJ1-2; no clear D. This CDR3 has 12 residues. Germline loops: CDR1 MNHEY, CDR2 SVGAGI. The V and J ends lost 8 bases and 0 bases respectively, with 7 bases between them. The CDR3 nucleotides are TGTGCCAGCTCGACAACTAACTATGGCTACACCTTC. It yields the protein CASSTTNYGYTF.

The sample holds a few counts of this clone. V usage is TRBV5-1 and J usage is TRBJ2-7; 13 nucleotides line up with TRBD2. The length of the CDR3 is 17 residues. Germline CDR1 and CDR2: SGHRS and YFSETQ. The V gene end was trimmed by 4 bases and the J gene end by 3 bases; junction bases not matched to a gene: 10. DNA of the CDR3: TGCGCCAGCAGCAGGGGACTAGCGGGACCCACGGTCTACGAGCAGTACTTC. This sequence encodes CASSRGLAGPTVYEQYF.

The CDR3 loop reads CASSFSSSGETQYF. CDR3 in DNA: TGTGCCAGCAGCTTCAGTTCTAGCGGAGAGACCCAGTACTTC. J is TRBJ2-5 and V is TRBV13; 7 positions agree with TRBD2. The V segment lost 3 bases and the J segment 4 bases; nucleotides outside the gene matches: 5. This CDR3 comprises 14 residues. The germline V gene has CDR1 PRHDT and CDR2 FYEKMQ (reference sequence).

The chain recombines TRBV2 with TRBJ1-2; TRBD1 is a possible D gene (6 bases). Deletions cut 7 bases from V and 1 base from J, with 13 bases between. This CDR3 has 14 amino acids. CDR1 SNHLY and CDR2 FYNNEI come from the germline V gene. CDR3 amino acids: CASTGEGRNYGYTF. CDR3 in DNA: TGTGCCAGCACAGGGGAGGGCCGTAACTATGGCTACACCTTC.

This chain connects TRBV18 to TRBJ2-2; D is unresolved. The V and J ends lost 3 bases and 4 bases respectively, with 9 bases between them. There are 14 residues in the CDR3. Per germline, CDR1 KGHSH and CDR2 LQKENI. CDR3 DNA: TGTGCCAGCTCACCTTCGACTGCCACCGGGGAGCTGTTTTTT. It is translated as CASSPSTATGELFF.

V is TRBV2 and J is TRBJ1-3; D is uncertain. CDR3 size: 12 residues. Between the trimmed V and J ends, which lost 5 bases and 6 bases, there was a span of 8 bases. Germline V gene lookup returns CDR1 SNHLY and CDR2 FYNNEI. For the CDR3, the DNA is TGTGCCAGCAGTCCCTTGACAAACACCATATATTTT. Amino acids: CASSPLTNTIYF. The entire variable domain, with the rest obtained from reference TRBV2 and TRBJ1-3, is as follows: EPEVTQTPSHQVTQMGQEVILRCVPISNHLYFYWYRQILGQKVEFLVSFYNNEISEKSEIFDDQFSVERPDGSNFTLKIRSTKLEDSAMYFCASSPLTNTIYFGEGSWLTVV.

In its sample, this clone was seen once. The V and J genes are TRBV6-1 and TRBJ1-6; 7 bases are shared with TRBD1. Unmatched junction bases numbered 4, after V lost 4 bases and J lost 7 bases. CDR3 length: 14 residues. Per the germline V gene, CDR1 is MNHNS and CDR2 is SASEGT. CDR3 amino acids: CASSVQQGNSPLHF. The CDR3 DNA reads as TGTGCCAGCAGTGTACAACAGGGGAATTCACCCCTCCACTTT.

V and J are TRBV7-9 and TRBJ1-2; D might be TRBD1 (5 bases). Germline CDR1 and CDR2: SEHNR and FQNEAQ (reference sequence). The CDR3 extends over 13 amino acids. V lost 5 bases and J 7 bases, leaving 14 bases between the germline ends. CDR3 residues: CASSPQGRTGYTF. For the CDR3, the DNA is TGTGCCAGCAGCCCTCAGGGACGTACTGGCTACACCTTC. Using reference TRBV7-9 and TRBJ1-2 for the parts outside the CDR3, the full variable domain is DTGVSQNPRHKITKRGQNVTFRCDPISEHNRLYWYRQTLGQGPEFLTYFQNEAQLEKSRLLSDRFSAERPKGSFSTLEIQRTEQGDSAMYLCASSPQGRTGYTFGSGTRLTVV.

The V call is TRBV19, the J call TRBJ1-4, with 8 positions matching TRBD1. Looked up from germline, CDR1 is LNHDA and CDR2 is SQIVND (reference sequence). The CDR3 runs 16 residues. V trimming: 4 bases; J trimming: 2 bases; junction bases outside the gene matches: 6. DNA for the CDR3: TGTGCCAGTAGTACACAGGGGGTGCGGACTAATGAAAAACTGTTTTTT. Translating gives CASSTQGVRTNEKLFF.

The V call is TRBV19, the J call TRBJ2-1; TRBD1 aligns across 12 bases. Germline V CDR1 and CDR2: LNHDA, SQIVND (reference sequence). The V segment lost 10 bases and the J segment 7 bases; nucleotides outside the gene matches: 8. The CDR3 totals 14 residues. Written as DNA, the CDR3 is TGTGCCACGAACCGGGACAGGGGGCGGAATGAGCAGTTCTTC. Translated, it gives CATNRDRGRNEQFF.

The V gene is TRBV19, the J gene TRBJ1-3; possibly TRBD1 for D (5 bases). Trimming took off 1 base at V and 2 bases at J, with 9 bases between the two ends. The CDR3 loop spans 15 amino acids. Germline V gene lookup returns CDR1 LNHDA and CDR2 SQIVND (reference sequence). The CDR3 DNA reads as TGTGCCAGTAGTATAGTAGGAGGGGCTGGAAACACCATATATTTT. Translation gives CASSIVGGAGNTIYF.

The genes are TRBV7-2 and TRBJ2-5; 15 nucleotides agree with TRBD2. V shed 4 bases and J 2 bases; nucleotides not matched to a gene: 2. Germline V gene data show CDR1 as SGHTA and CDR2 as FQGNSA. This CDR3 has 16 residues. CDR3 in amino acids: CASSSGLAGGQETQYF. The CDR3 DNA reads TGTGCCAGCAGCTCAGGACTAGCGGGGGGGCAAGAGACCCAGTACTTC.

This chain joins TRBV18 and TRBJ2-5, with D perhaps TRBD1 (5 bases). Trimming left V 3 bases short and J 3 bases short, with 14 bases between. The CDR3 covers 15 residues. Germline CDR1 reads KGHSH; CDR2 reads LQKENI. The CDR3 DNA is TGTGCCAGCTCACCCAGGGCCAGAGTCGAAGAGACCCAGTACTTC. Its translation: CASSPRARVEETQYF.

This clone turned up a few times. The chain couples TRBV6-1 to TRBJ1-6; D ambiguous. Germline assignment: CDR1 MNHNS and CDR2 SASEGT. This CDR3 spans 13 amino acids. V was pared by 2 bases and J by 11 bases, with 10 bases between. The CDR3 coding sequence is TGTGCCAGCAGTGAAATGCTGTTCCCACCCCTCCACTTT. Translated: CASSEMLFPPLHF.